The entry below gives a single TCR beta chain sequence along with its context. Profiled with immunoSEQ multiplex PCR; TCRdb holds only in-frame clones, not every one. The data show around 170,000 clones, 85% seen once. The sample originates from a study of cytomegalovirus exposure and HLA in healthy donors. V lost 0 bases to trimming and J lost 3 bases; unmatched junction nucleotides: 2. The CDR3 extends over 16 amino acids. Germline V CDR1 and CDR2: SGDLS, YYNGEE. The V and J genes are TRBV9 and TRBJ2-2, with 10 bases lining up with TRBD2. Sample: PBMCs. This clonotype was sampled from a man aged 18 to 29 in good health and CMV-seropositive. The CDR3 nucleotides read TGTGCCAGCAGCGTAGTAGGGACTAGCGACACCGGGGAGCTGTTTTTT. Its protein is CASSVVGTSDTGELFF.